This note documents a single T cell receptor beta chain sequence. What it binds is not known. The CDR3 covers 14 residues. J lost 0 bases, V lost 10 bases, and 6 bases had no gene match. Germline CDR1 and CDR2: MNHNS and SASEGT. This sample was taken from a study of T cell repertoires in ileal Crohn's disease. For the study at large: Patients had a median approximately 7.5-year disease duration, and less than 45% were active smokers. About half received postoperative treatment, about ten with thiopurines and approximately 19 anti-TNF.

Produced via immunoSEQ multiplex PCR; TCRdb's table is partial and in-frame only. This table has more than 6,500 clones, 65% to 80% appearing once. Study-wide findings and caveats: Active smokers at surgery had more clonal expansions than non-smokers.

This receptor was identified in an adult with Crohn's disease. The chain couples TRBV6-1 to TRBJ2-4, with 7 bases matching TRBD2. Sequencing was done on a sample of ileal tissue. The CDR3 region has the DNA TGTGCCACCTCAGAGCGGGGAGCCAAAAACATTCAGTACTTC. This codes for CATSERGAKNIQYF.